This T cell receptor (beta chain) was observed in a study of OX40 agonist ivuxolimab in advanced cancers. The germline V gene encodes CDR1 MRHNA and CDR2 SNTAGT. This CDR3 is built from 16 residues. V shed 2 bases and J shed 4 bases, with 17 bases lying between them. The repertoire was sequenced with immunoSEQ multiplex PCR; TCRdb's copy has only in-frame clones and lacks some. The sample consists of roughly 8,600 clones, about 81% of them appearing once. In this sample, this clone is medium-sized. The sequenced sample was CD4+ or CD8+ T cells sorted from blood, obtained in a trial of the OX40 agonist ivuxolimab. This TCR was recovered from an adult with an advanced solid tumor such as melanoma, head and neck, liver or kidney cancer. V is TRBV6-4 and J is TRBJ1-2, with TRBD1 as a possible D gene (6 bases). This CDR3 is CASSDVPQGPFYGYTF. As DNA, the CDR3 is TGTGCCAGCAGTGACGTGCCACAGGGCCCTTTCTATGGCTACACCTTC.